The entry that follows covers one TCR beta chain sequence. This entry belongs to a study of T cells expressing NK-cell markers. The CDR3 loop spans 18 amino acids. Germline CDR1 LGHDT, CDR2 YNNKEL (reference sequence). TCRdb reanalyzed the 5' RACE reads, giving one entry per CDR3 protein sequence and no DNA. In all, the sample yields 350,000 to 450,000 distinct CDR3 sequences. The receptor was derived from a man aged 18-70 years in good health. Sequencing was performed on blood T cells: a sorted CD56 or NKG2C T cell subset, CD4+ or CD8+ T cells, or bulk PBMC T cells (not recorded which). The rearrangement uses TRBV3-1 and TRBJ1-1. This chain's CDR3 is CASSQDPVFRGGNTEAFF.